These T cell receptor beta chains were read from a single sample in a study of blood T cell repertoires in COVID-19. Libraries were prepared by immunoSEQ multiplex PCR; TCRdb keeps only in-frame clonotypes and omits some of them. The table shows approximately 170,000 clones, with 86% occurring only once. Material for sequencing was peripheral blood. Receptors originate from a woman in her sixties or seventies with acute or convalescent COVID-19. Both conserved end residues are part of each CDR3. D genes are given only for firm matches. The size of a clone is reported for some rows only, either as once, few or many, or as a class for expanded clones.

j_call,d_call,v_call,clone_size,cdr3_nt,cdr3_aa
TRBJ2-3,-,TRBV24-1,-,TGTGCCACCAGTCCCGATGCGGGCATCACAGATACGCAGTATTTT,CATSPDAGITDTQYF
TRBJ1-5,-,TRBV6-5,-,TGTGCCAGCAGCGGGGATCCCAATCAGCCCCAGCATTTT,CASSGDPNQPQHF
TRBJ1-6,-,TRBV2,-,TGTGCCAGCAGTGACGACGGGAATTCACCCCTCCACTTT,CASSDDGNSPLHF
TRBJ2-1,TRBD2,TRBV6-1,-,TGTGCCAGCAGTGCATTTTCTAGCGGGCGCTCCTACAATGAGCAGTTCTTC,CASSAFSSGRSYNEQFF
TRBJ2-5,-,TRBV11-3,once,TGTGCCAGCAGCTTAGGAGTGAGCGGGGGCAGGGGGGAGACCCAGTACTTC,CASSLGVSGGRGETQYF
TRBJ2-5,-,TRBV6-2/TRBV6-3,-,TGTGCCAGCAGTTACACTCCCACTGAGACCCAGTACTTC,CASSYTPTETQYF
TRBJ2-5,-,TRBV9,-,TGTGCCAGCAGCGTAGCGGGTACCGGAGAGACCCAGTACTTC,CASSVAGTGETQYF
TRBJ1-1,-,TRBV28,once,TGTGCCAGCAGCCGCGGCGACAGCATGAACACTGAAGCTTTCTTT,CASSRGDSMNTEAFF
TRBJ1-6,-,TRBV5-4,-,TGTGCCAGCAGCACCGCGGGCTCCTATAATTCACCCCTCCACTTT,CASSTAGSYNSPLHF
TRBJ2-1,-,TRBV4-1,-,TGCGCCAGCAGCCAAGATAGAGAGCAGGGCGCCCTTCGATTAATCTACAATGAGCAGTTCTTC,CASSQDREQGALRLIYNEQFF
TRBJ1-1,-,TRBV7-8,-,TGTGCCAGCAGCTTAGCCGGACACATGAACACTGAAGCTTTCTTT,CASSLAGHMNTEAFF
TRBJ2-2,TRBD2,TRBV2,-,TGTGCCAGCAGTGAAGGGACTAGCGGAACCGGGGAGCTGTTTTTT,CASSEGTSGTGELFF
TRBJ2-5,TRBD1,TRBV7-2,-,TGTGCCAGCAGCGGACTCGGGACAGGGGGCATAGAGACCCAGTACTTC,CASSGLGTGGIETQYF
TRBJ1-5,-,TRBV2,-,TGTGCCAGCACTCGTGGAGGGGCTAGTCAGCCCCAGCATTTT,CASTRGGASQPQHF
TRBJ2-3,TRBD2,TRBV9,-,TGTGCCAGCAGCGTAACTAGCGGATACACAGATACGCAGTATTTT,CASSVTSGYTDTQYF
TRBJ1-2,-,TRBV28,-,TGTGCCAGCAGGGGGCAGTTCTATGGCTACACCTTC,CASRGQFYGYTF
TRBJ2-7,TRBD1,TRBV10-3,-,TGTGCCATCAGGGACGGGACAGGGCTATACGAGCAGTACTTC,CAIRDGTGLYEQYF
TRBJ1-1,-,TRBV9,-,TGTGCCAGCAGCGCGGACGGACAGAGTGAAGCTTTCTTT,CASSADGQSEAFF
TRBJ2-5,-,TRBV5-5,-,TGTGCCAGCACCCTATCTGGGGCGGGGAGCAGACAAGAGACCCAGTACTTC,CASTLSGAGSRQETQYF
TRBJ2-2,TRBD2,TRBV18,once,TGTGCCAGCTCACCACCGGCCGAGCGGGGGAACACCGGGGAGCTGTTTTTT,CASSPPAERGNTGELFF
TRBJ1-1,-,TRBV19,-,TGTGCCAGTAGTGCAACAGGGAGGGCTGAAGCTTTCTTT,CASSATGRAEAFF
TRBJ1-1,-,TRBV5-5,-,TGTGCCAGCAGCTTGGCCGTGAACACTGAAGCTTTCTTT,CASSLAVNTEAFF
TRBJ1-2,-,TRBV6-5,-,TGTGCCAGCAGTTATTCAGGGTCCTATGGCTACACCTTC,CASSYSGSYGYTF
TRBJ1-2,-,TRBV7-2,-,TGTGCCAGCAGCCCCGACATTGGGCCAAATGGCTACACCTTC,CASSPDIGPNGYTF
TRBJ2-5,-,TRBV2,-,TGTGCCACCTCCCCCGCTAGAGTACCCCAAGAGACCCAGTACTTC,CATSPARVPQETQYF
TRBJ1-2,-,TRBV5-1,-,TGCGCCAGCAGCCCCTCAGGGGAATATGGCTACACCTTC,CASSPSGEYGYTF
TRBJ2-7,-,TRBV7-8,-,TGTGCCAGCAGCTTAGTACACGGGGACGAGCAGTACTTC,CASSLVHGDEQYF
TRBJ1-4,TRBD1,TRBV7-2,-,TGTGCCAGCAGCCGGGACAGGGGGAATGAAAAACTGTTTTTT,CASSRDRGNEKLFF
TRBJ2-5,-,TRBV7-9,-,TGTGCCAGCAGCTTAGCAGAGGTCTCACAAGAGACCCAGTACTTC,CASSLAEVSQETQYF
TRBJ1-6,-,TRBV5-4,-,TGTGCCAGCAGCTTTATCGGTGATTCACCCCTCCACTTT,CASSFIGDSPLHF
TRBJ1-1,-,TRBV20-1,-,TGCAGTGCTGAACAGGAAGAAGCTTTCTTT,CSAEQEEAFF
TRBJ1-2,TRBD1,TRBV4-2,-,TGTGCCAGCAGCCAGTCGGCCGGACAGGGGAATGGCTACACCTTC,CASSQSAGQGNGYTF
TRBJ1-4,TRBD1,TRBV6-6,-,TGTGCCAGCAGTCGAGGACAGGGATATAAGGTAGCTGAACTGTTTTTT,CASSRGQGYKVAELFF
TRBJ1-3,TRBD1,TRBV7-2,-,TGTGCCAGCAGCTTACAGGGGGCGAGTGGAAACACCATATATTTT,CASSLQGASGNTIYF
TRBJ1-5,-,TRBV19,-,TGTGCCAGTAGTATTTGGGGAGGGGATCAGCCCCAGCATTTT,CASSIWGGDQPQHF
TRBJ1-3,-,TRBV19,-,TGTGCCAGTAGTACAGGGTCCGGAAACACCATATATTTT,CASSTGSGNTIYF
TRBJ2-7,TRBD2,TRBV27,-,TGTGCCAGCAGTCTCCCCCGGACTAGCTACGAGCAGTACTTC,CASSLPRTSYEQYF
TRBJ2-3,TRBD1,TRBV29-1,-,TGCAGCGTTGATGGGGACAGGGTCAGCACAGATACGCAGTATTTT,CSVDGDRVSTDTQYF
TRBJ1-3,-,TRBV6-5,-,TGTGCCAGCGAAGGGGGATCTGGAAACACCATATATTTT,CASEGGSGNTIYF
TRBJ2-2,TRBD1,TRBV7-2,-,TGTGCCAGTATCAGACGGACAGGGTCAGGCGGGGAGCTGTTTTTT,CASIRRTGSGGELFF
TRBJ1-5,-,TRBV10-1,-,TGCGCCAGCAGTGAGAATACTAATCAGCCCCAGCATTTT,CASSENTNQPQHF
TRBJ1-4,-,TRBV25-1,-,TGTGCCAGCAGTTACGGAATCGGGACAAGTAATGAAAAACTGTTTTTT,CASSYGIGTSNEKLFF
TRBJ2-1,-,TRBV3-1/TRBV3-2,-,TGTGCCAGCAGCCAAGAATCCGGACAGGGAGGGGACAATGAGCAGTTCTTC,CASSQESGQGGDNEQFF
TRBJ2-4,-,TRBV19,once,TGTGCCAGTGGCCGGGCAGGGACCAAAAACATTCAGTACTTC,CASGRAGTKNIQYF
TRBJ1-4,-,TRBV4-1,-,TGCGCCAGCAGCCAAGCCCCTGCAACTAATGAAAAACTGTTTTTT,CASSQAPATNEKLFF
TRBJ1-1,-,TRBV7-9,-,TGTGCCAGCAGCTTAGTAAAACCAGAAACAGGGTTCGAAGCTTTCTTT,CASSLVKPETGFEAFF
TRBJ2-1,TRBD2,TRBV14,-,TGTGCCAGCAGCCAACCGCTAGCGGGGATCAATGAGCAGTTCTTC,CASSQPLAGINEQFF
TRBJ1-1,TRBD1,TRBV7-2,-,TGTGCCAGCACCCCCGGGACAGCTAACACTGAAGCTTTCTTT,CASTPGTANTEAFF
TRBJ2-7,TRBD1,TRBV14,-,TGTGCCAGCAGCCGCTGGACAGGGGGTGTCTCCTACGAGCAGTACTTC,CASSRWTGGVSYEQYF
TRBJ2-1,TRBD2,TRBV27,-,TGTGCCAGCAGTTTCTTCGGACTAGCGGGAGGTGATGAGCAGTTCTTC,CASSFFGLAGGDEQFF
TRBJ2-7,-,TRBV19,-,TGTGCCAGTAGTATGGGACTGAGTAAGTACGAGCAGTACTTC,CASSMGLSKYEQYF
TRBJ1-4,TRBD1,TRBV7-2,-,TGTGCCAGCAGCCCCGGACAGGGGGAGACAACTAATGAAAAACTGTTTTTT,CASSPGQGETTNEKLFF
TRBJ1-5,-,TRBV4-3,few,TGCGCCAGCAGCCAAGATTCGGGTCAGGGTTTGCAGCCCCAGCATTTT,CASSQDSGQGLQPQHF
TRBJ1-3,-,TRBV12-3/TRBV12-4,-,TGTGCCAGCAGTTTAAGGAGCGGAAACACCATATATTTT,CASSLRSGNTIYF
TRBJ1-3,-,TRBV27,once,TGTGCCAGCAGTTCCCGAAACCTTGCGACAGGCAACTCTGGAAACACCATATATTTT,CASSSRNLATGNSGNTIYF
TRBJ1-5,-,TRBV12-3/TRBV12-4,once,TGTGCCAGCAGTCAGCAGGGAAATCAGCCCCAGCATTTT,CASSQQGNQPQHF
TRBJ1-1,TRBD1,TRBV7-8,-,TGTGCCAGCAGCCCCGGACAGGCGAACACTGAAGCTTTCTTT,CASSPGQANTEAFF
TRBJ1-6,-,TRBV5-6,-,TGTGCCAGCAGCTGGGCCCACGGACGGGGTGCAAGTAATTCACCCCTCCACTTT,CASSWAHGRGASNSPLHF
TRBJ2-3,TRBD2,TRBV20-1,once,TGCAGTGCGAGTGGAGCGGGGGCGGCAGATACGCAGTATTTT,CSASGAGAADTQYF
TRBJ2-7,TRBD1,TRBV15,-,TGTGCCACCAGCGGTTCCCGACAGGGGCCGTACGAGCAGTACTTC,CATSGSRQGPYEQYF